This TCR beta chain was sequenced during a study of CD8 T cells in ankylosing spondylitis. CDR3 length: 11 residues. V gave up 6 bases and J gave up 11 bases, with 15 bases separating them. Germline CDR1 is DFQATT and CDR2 is SNEGSKA (reference sequence). TCRdb redid the calling of the 5' RACE reads with MiXCR, one entry per CDR3 protein. Of about 170,000 distinct CDR3 sequences in the sample, about a sixth were seen once. The sequence derives from a male donor with ankylosing spondylitis or in good health (not recorded which). Sequences were obtained from blood, either unsorted or a sorted T cell fraction (not recorded which). The gene calls are TRBV20-1 and TRBJ2-3, with a possible D match to TRBD1 (6 bases). The CDR3 reads CSAKSGVVQYF. In DNA, the CDR3 is TGCAGTGCCAAGTCAGGGGTTGTGCAGTATTTT.